This TCR beta chain was sequenced during a study of molecular identifiers for immune sequencing clone quantification. Whole-study results and caveats: Over 97% of effector molecules, yet under 1% of naive-cell molecules, were held by clones above 20 RNA copies. Barcodes shared by identical TCR molecules could lead to underestimated sizes of highly expanded clones.

Per the germline V gene, CDR1 is SNHLY and CDR2 is FYNNEI. There are 11 residues in the CDR3. V lost 2 bases and J lost 4, with 3 bases in between. Naive CD8 T cell sorting was performed on the CD8+CD4-CCR7+CD45RA+ phenotype. Listed TCR primers and previously described methods were used for bulk TCR libraries. In TCRdb, the PCR reads were re-called with MiXCR into one record per CDR3 protein. In the table there are approximately 590,000 distinct CDR3 sequences, roughly 23% of which are singletons. This clonotype was counted only a few times. Antigen specificity is unknown. Sequencing was done on a sample of naive CD8+ T cells from blood, with Jurkat cell RNA spiked in. Subset indicated: FACS-sorted CD8+CD4-CCR7+CD45RA+ naive T cells. The receptor comes from a human donor in good health. Some libraries in this study had Jurkat cell RNA spiked in. J is TRBJ2-7 and V is TRBV2; D is ambiguous. CDR3 loop: CASSEQYEQYV. CDR3 DNA sequence: TGTGCCAGCAGTGAACAGTACGAGCAGTACGTC.